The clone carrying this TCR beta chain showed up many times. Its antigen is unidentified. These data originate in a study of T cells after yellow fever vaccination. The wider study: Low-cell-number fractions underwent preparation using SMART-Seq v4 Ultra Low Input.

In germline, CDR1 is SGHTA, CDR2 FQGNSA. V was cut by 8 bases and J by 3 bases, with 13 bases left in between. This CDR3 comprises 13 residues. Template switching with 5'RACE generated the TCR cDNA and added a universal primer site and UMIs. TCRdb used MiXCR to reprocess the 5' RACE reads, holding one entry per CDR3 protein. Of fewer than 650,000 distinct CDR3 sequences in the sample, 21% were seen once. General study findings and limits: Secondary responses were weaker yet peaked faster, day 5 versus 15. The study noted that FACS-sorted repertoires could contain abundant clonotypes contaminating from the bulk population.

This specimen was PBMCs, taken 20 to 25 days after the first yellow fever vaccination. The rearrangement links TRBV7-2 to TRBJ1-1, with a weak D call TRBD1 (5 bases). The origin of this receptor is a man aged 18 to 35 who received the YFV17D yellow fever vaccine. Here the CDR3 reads CASAWDSYTEAFF. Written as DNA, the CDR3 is TGTGCCAGCGCCTGGGACTCCTACACTGAAGCTTTCTTT.